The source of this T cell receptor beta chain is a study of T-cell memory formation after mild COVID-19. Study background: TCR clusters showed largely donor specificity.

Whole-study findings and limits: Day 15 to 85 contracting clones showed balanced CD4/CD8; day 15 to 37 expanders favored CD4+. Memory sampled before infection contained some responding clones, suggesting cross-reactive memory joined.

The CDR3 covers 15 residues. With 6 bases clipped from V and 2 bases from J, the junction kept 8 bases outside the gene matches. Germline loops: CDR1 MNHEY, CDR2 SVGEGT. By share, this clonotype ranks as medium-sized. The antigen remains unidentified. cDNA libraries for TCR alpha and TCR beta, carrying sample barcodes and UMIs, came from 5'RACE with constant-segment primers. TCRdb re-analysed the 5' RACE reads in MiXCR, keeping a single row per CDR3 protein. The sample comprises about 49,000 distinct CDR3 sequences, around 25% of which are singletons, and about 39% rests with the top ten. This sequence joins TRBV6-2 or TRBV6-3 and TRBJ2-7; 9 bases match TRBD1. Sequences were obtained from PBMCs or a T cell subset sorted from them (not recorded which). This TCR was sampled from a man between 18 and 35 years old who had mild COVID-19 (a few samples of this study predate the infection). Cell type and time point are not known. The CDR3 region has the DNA TGTGCCAGCAGCCTCGGACAGGGGCCAACCTACGAGCAGTACGTC. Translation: CASSLGQGPTYEQYV.